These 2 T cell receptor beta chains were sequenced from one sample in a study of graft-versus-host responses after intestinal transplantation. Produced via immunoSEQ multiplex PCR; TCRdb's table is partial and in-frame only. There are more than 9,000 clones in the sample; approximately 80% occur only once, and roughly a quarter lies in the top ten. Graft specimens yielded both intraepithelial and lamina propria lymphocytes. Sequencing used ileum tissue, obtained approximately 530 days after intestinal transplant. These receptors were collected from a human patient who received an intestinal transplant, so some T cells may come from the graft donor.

In DNA form, the CDR3 reads TGCAGCGTTGATGCTGATGGTCCTGAAGCTTTCTTT. It encodes CSVDADGPEAFF. V usage is TRBV29-1 and J usage is TRBJ1-1; D is undetermined. This CDR3 comprises 12 residues. Germline V lookup: CDR1 SQVTM, CDR2 ANQGSEA. V was clipped by 3 bases and J by 6 bases, with 11 bases between them.

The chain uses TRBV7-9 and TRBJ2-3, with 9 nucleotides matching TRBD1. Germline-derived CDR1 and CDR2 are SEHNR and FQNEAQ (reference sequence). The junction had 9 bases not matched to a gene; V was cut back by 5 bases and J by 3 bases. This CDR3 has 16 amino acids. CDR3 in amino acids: CASSHLDRGRTDTQYF. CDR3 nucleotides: TGTGCCAGCAGCCACCTGGACAGGGGAAGGACAGATACGCAGTATTTT.